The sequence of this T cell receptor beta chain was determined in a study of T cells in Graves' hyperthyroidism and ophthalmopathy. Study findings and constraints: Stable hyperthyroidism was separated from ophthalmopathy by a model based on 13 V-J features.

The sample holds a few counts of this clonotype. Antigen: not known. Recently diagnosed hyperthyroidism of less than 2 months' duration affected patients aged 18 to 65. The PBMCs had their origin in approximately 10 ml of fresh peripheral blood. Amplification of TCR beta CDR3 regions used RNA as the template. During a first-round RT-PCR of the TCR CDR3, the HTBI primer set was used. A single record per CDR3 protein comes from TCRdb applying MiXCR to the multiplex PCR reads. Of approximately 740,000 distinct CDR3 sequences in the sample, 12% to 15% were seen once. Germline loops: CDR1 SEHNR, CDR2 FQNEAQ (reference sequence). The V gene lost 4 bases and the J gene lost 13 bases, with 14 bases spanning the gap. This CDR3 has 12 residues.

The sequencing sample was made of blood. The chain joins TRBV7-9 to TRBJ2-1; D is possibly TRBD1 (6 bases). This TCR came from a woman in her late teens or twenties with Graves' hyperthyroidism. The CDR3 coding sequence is TGTGCCAGCAGCTCTGGACAGTCGGGCCAGTTCTTC. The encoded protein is CASSSGQSGQFF.